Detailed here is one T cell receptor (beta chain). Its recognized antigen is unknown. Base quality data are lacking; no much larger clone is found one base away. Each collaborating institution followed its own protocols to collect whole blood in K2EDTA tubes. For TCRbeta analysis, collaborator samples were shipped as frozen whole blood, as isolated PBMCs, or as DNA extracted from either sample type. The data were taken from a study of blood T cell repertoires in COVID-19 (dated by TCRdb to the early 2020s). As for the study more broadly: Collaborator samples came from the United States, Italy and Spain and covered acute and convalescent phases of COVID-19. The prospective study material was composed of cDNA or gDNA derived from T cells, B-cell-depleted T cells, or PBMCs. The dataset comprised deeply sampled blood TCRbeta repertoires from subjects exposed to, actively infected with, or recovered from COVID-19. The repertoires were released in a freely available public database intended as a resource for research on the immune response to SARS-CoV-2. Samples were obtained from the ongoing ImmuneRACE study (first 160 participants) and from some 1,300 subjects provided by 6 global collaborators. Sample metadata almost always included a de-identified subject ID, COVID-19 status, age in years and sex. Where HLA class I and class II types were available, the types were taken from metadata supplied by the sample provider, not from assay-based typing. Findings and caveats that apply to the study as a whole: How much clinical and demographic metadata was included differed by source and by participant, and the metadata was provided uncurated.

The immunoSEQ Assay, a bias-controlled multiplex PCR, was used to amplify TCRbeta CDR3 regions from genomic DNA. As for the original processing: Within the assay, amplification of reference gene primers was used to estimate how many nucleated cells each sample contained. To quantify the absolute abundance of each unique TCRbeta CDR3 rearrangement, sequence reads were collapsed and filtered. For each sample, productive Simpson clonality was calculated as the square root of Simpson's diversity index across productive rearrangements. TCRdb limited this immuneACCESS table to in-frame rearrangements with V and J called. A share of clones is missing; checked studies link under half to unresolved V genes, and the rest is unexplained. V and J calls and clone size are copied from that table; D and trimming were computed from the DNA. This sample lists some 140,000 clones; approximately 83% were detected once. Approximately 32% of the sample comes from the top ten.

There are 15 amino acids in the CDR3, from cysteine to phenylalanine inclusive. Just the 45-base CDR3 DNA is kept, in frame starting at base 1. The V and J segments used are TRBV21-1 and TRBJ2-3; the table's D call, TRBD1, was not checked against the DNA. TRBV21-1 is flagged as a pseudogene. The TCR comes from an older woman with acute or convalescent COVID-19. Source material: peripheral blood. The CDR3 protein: CASSKGGQATDTQYF. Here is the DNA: TGTGCCAGCAGCAAAGGAGGACAGGCCACAGATACGCAGTATTTT.